This T cell receptor (beta chain) was identified during a study of blood T cell repertoires in COVID-19. Study-wide background: Acute and convalescent COVID-19 specimens originated in the United States, Italy and Spain. T cells, B-cell-depleted T cells, or PBMCs supplied cDNA or gDNA.

Germline-derived CDR1 and CDR2 are SGHVS and FNYEAQ. Trimming left V 4 bases short and J 6 bases short, with 10 bases between. The CDR3 sequence is 12 residues long. The authors' processing: Amplifying reference gene primers gave estimates of nucleated cell counts. Only in-frame clones appear in the TCRdb table, and some are missing; sequencing was by immunoSEQ multiplex PCR. The V and J calls and clone size come from that table; D and trimming were worked out from the DNA. The sample records over 250,000 clones, more than 90% being singletons. Seattle's cohort entered during active infection and was followed longitudinally. A single count supports this clone.

The origin of this receptor is a person in their late teens or twenties with COVID-19, enrolled during active disease. The sample taken for sequencing was peripheral blood. This chain uses TRBV7-6 with TRBJ2-7, with a tentative D call TRBD2 (6 bases). The CDR3 is CASSSDYGEQYF. CDR3 sequence (DNA): TGTGCCAGCAGCTCGGACTACGGCGAGCAGTACTTC.